This passage covers 10 T cell receptor beta chains from one sample sequenced in a study of T cell responses to AZD1222 COVID-19 vaccine. The data were produced by immunoSEQ multiplex PCR, yet TCRdb's version contains in-frame clones alone and is incomplete. The sample has about 210,000 clones, approximately 94% seen once. Sequences were derived from peripheral blood, sampled 28 days after the second dose of the MenACWY control vaccine. The receptors were sampled from an adult who received the MenACWY meningococcal vaccine as a control.

The gene calls are TRBV20-1 and TRBJ2-3, with D hard to call. Trimming took 3 bases from V and 2 from J, leaving 12 bases between them. In germline, CDR1 is DFQATT, CDR2 SNEGSKA (reference sequence). This CDR3 spans 14 amino acids. In DNA, the CDR3 is TGCAGTGCTAGTTCCATGGAGAACACAGATACGCAGTATTTT. Its protein product is CSASSMENTDTQYF.

This clone appeared a single time. The DNA of the CDR3 is TGTGCCAGCAGCTCTGCTCAAGGGAGCCAAGAGACCCAGTACTTC. This encodes CASSSAQGSQETQYF. The gene calls are TRBV7-3 and TRBJ2-5, with D possibly being TRBD2 (5 bases). CDR3 length: 15 residues. Germline assignment: CDR1 SGHTA and CDR2 FQGTGA. V lost 4 bases and J lost 1, with 13 bases in between. The full variable domain, rest sourced from reference TRBV7-3 and TRBJ2-5, is GAGVSQTPSNKVTEKGKYVELRCDPISGHTALYWYRQSLGQGPEFLIYFQGTGAADDSGLPNDRFFAVRPEGSVSTLKIQRTERGDSAVYLCASSSAQGSQETQYFGPGTRLLVL.

The gene calls are TRBV3-1 (or the pseudogene TRBV3-2) and TRBJ2-1, with D possibly being TRBD2 (6 bases). The CDR3 runs 15 residues. Germline V gives CDR1 LGHDT, CDR2 YNNKEL (reference sequence). The V end was cut by 4 bases, the J end by 0 bases, with 10 bases between. Here the CDR3 DNA reads TGTGCCAGCAGCCCAGGGACTCCCTCCTACAATGAGCAGTTCTTC. This encodes CASSPGTPSYNEQFF.

This chain uses TRBV3-1 (or the pseudogene TRBV3-2) with TRBJ2-5; no firm D call. V lost 7 bases, J lost 0 bases, and 15 bases lay in between. The germline V gene has CDR1 LGHDT and CDR2 YNNKEL (reference sequence). The CDR3 spans 15 residues. The CDR3 loop reads CASIRAAEHQETQYF. The CDR3 DNA reads TGTGCCAGCATTCGGGCAGCAGAGCACCAAGAGACCCAGTACTTC.

The rearrangement joins TRBV11-2 to TRBJ2-5, with 9 bases aligning to TRBD2. J was trimmed by 2 bases and V by 5 bases; bases with no gene match: 15. The CDR3 is made up of 18 amino acids. The germline V gene has CDR1 SGHAT and CDR2 FQNNGV. The DNA of the CDR3 is TGTGCCAGCAGCCCTAGGCGGGGACCGGGACTAGCACAAGAGACCCAGTACTTC. Translating gives CASSPRRGPGLAQETQYF.

The rearrangement joins TRBV5-1 to TRBJ2-7; 14 nucleotides agree with TRBD2. CDR1 and CDR2 from the germline V gene are SGHRS and YFSETQ. The CDR3 length is 18 residues. Trimming took 0 bases from V and 3 from J; bases not matched to a gene: 8. CDR3 residues: CASSLVGLAGGPHYEQYF. As DNA, the CDR3 is TGCGCCAGCAGCTTGGTCGGACTAGCGGGAGGCCCCCACTACGAGCAGTACTTC.

This chain joins TRBV28 and TRBJ1-2; D call uncertain. The V end lost 7 bases, the J end lost 2 bases, and 8 bases lay between the germline ends. CDR1 and CDR2 from the germline V gene are MDHEN and SYDVKM. This CDR3 has 12 amino acids. In nucleotides, the CDR3 is TGTGCCAGCACGGGCAGCAACTATGGCTACACCTTC. Translated, it gives CASTGSNYGYTF.

The genes are TRBV6-5 and TRBJ2-1; perhaps TRBD2 as D (6 bases). V was pared by 8 bases and J by 1 base, with 12 bases between. The CDR3 has 14 residues. The V gene's germline CDR1 is MNHEY and CDR2 SVGAGI. In DNA, the CDR3 is TGTGCCAGCTCCCGGGACTGGTCCTACAATGAGCAGTTCTTC. This sequence encodes CASSRDWSYNEQFF.

This rearrangement joins TRBV10-2 to TRBJ2-1, with 7 positions matching TRBD2. In germline, CDR1 is WSHSY, CDR2 SAAADI. The V and J ends lost 10 bases and 0 bases, in that order; junction bases with no gene match: 9. This CDR3 comprises 15 residues. The CDR3 sequence: CAKTSPSYSYNEQFF. The CDR3 region has the DNA TGCGCCAAGACTAGCCCGTCCTACTCCTACAATGAGCAGTTCTTC.

This rearrangement joins TRBV30 to TRBJ2-2; D perhaps matches TRBD2 (5 bases). V was shortened by 4 bases and J by 2 bases, with 5 bases between the two germline ends. There are 12 residues in the CDR3. Germline V lookup: CDR1 GTSNPN, CDR2 SVGIG (reference sequence). The CDR3 DNA reads TGTGCCTGGACTAGCAACACCGGGGAGCTGTTTTTT. It specifies CAWTSNTGELFF.